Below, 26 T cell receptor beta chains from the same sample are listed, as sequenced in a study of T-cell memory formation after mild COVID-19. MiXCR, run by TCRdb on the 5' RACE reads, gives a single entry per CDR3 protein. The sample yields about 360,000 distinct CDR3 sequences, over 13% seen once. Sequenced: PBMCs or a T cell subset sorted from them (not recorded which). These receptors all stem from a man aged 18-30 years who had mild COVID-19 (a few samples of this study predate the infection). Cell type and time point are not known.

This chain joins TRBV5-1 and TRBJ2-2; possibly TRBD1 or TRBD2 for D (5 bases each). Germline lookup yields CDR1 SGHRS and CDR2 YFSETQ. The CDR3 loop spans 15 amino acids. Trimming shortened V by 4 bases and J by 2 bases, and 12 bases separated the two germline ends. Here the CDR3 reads CASSTDGDNTGELFF. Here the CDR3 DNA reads TGCGCCAGCAGCACGGACGGGGACAACACCGGGGAGCTGTTTTTT.

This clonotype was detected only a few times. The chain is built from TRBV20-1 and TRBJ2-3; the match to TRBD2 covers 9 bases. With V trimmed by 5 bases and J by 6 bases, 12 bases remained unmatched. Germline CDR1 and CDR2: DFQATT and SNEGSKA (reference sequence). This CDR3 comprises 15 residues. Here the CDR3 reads CSAESSSGGYDTQYF. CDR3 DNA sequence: TGCAGTGCTGAGAGCTCCAGCGGGGGGTATGATACGCAGTATTTT.

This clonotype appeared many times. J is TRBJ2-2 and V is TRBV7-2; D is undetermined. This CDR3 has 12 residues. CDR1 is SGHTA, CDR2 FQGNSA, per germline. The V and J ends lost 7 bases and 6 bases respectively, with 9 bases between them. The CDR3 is CASTPDAGELFF. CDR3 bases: TGTGCCAGCACCCCGGACGCCGGGGAGCTGTTTTTT.

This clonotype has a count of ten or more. CDR3 in amino acids: CASSLETDTQYF. The CDR3, as DNA: TGTGCCAGCAGCTTAGAGACGGATACGCAGTATTTT. The V gene is TRBV7-9, the J gene TRBJ2-3, with D unclear. V was trimmed by 1 base and J by 6 bases, leaving 5 bases between them. The CDR3 covers 12 residues. Germline CDR1 is SEHNR and CDR2 is FQNEAQ (reference sequence).

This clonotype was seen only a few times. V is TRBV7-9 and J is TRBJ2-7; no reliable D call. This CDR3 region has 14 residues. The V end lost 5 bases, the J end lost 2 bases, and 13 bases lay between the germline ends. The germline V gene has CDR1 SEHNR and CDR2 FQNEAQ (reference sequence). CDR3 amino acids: CASSKWVDAYEQYF. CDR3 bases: TGTGCCAGCAGCAAATGGGTTGACGCCTACGAGCAGTACTTC.

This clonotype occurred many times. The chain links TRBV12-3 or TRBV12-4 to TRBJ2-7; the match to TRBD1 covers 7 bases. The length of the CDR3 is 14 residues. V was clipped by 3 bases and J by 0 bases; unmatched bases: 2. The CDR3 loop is CASSLGQPSYEQYF. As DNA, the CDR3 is TGTGCCAGCAGTTTGGGACAGCCCTCCTACGAGCAGTACTTC.

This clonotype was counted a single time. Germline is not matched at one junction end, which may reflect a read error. The CDR3 bases are TGTGCCAGCAGCCCGACAGGGTTGGGCACTGAAGATTTCTTT. This translates into CASSPTGLGTEDFF. The V and J genes are TRBV12-3 or TRBV12-4 and TRBJ1-1, with 7 bases that match TRBD1. This CDR3 contains 14 residues.

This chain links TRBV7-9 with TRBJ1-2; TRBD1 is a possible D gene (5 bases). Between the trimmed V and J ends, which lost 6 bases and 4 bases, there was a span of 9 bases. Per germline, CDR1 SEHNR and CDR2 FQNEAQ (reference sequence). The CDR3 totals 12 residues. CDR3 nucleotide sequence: TGTGCCAGCAGATCAGGGCTCTATGGCTACACCTTC. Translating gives CASRSGLYGYTF.

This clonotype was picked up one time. The CDR3 reads CAGKGGGWTQYF. In DNA form, the CDR3 reads TGTGCCGGCAAGGGTGGCGGCTGGACCCAGTACTTC. The chain combines TRBV9 with TRBJ2-5; D remains unclear. Trimming removed 10 bases at V and 7 bases at J, with 17 bases between. In germline, CDR1 is SGDLS, CDR2 YYNGEE. This CDR3 has 12 residues.

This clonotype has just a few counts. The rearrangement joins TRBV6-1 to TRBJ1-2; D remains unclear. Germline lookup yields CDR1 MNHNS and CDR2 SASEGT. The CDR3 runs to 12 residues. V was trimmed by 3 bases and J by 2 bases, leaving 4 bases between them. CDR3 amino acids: CASSDRNYGYTF. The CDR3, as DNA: TGTGCCAGCAGTGACCGGAACTATGGCTACACCTTC.

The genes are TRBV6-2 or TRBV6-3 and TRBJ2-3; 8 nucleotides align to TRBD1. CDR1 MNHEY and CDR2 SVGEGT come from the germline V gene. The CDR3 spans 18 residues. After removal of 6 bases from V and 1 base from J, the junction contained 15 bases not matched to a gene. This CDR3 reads CASSKGLSAGQGTDTQYF. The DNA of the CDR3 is TGTGCCAGCAGCAAGGGGCTGTCTGCGGGACAGGGCACAGATACGCAGTATTTT.

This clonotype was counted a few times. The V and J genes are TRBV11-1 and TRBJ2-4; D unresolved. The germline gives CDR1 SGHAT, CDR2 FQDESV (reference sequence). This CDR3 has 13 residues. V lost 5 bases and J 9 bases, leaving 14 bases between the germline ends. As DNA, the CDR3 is TGTGCCAGCAGCGCCTCTGGGCAGGCCATTCAGTACTTC. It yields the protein CASSASGQAIQYF.

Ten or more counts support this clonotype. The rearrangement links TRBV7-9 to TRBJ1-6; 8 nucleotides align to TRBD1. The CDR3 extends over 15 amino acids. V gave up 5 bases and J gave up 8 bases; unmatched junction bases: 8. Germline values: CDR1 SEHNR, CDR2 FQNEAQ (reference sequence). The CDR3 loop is CASSPRTGNDSPLHF. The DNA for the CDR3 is TGTGCCAGCAGCCCGAGGACAGGGAATGATTCACCCCTCCACTTT. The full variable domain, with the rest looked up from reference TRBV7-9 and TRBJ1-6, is DTGVSQNPRHKITKRGQNVTFRCDPISEHNRLYWYRQTLGQGPEFLTYFQNEAQLEKSRLLSDRFSAERPKGSFSTLEIQRTEQGDSAMYLCASSPRTGNDSPLHFGNGTRLTVT.

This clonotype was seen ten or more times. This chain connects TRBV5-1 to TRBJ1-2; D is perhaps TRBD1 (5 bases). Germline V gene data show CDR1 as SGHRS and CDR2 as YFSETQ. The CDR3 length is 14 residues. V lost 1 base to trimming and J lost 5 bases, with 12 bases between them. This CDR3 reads CASSLSRVEYGYTF. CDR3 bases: TGCGCCAGCAGCTTGAGCAGGGTTGAGTATGGCTACACCTTC.

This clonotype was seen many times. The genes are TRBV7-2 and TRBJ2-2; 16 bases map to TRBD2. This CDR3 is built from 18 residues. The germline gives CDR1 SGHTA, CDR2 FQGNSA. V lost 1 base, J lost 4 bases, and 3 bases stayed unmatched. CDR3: CASSLEGLAGGRTGELFF. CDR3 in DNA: TGTGCCAGCAGCTTAGAGGGACTAGCGGGGGGGCGCACCGGGGAGCTGTTTTTT.

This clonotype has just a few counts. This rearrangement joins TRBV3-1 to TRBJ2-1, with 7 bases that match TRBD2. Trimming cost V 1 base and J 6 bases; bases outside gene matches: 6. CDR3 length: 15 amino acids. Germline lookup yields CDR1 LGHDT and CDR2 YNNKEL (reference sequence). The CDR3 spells CASSQGHLAANEQFF. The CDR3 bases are TGTGCCAGCAGCCAAGGGCATCTAGCGGCCAATGAGCAGTTCTTC.

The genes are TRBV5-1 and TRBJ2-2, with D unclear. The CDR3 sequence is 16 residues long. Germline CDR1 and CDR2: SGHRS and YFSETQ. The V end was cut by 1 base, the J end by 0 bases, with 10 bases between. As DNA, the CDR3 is TGCGCCAGCAGCTTGACCGTCTCGACGAACACCGGGGAGCTGTTTTTT. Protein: CASSLTVSTNTGELFF.

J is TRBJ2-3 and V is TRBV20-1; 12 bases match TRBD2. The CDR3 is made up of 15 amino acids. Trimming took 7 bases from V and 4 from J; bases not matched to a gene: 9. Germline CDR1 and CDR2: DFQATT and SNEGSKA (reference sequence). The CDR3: CSGLRTSGVADTQYF. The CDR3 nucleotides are TGCAGTGGTCTGCGGACTAGCGGGGTTGCAGATACGCAGTATTTT.

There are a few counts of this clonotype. CDR3 sequence (DNA): TGTGCCAGCAGTTACCTAGCGGGAACCGGGGAGCTGTTTTTT. Its protein product is CASSYLAGTGELFF. The chain uses TRBV6-6 and TRBJ2-2; 9 positions agree with TRBD2. CDR3 size: 14 residues. Germline-derived CDR1 and CDR2 are MNHNY and SVGAGI (reference sequence). V lost 2 bases, J lost 5 bases, and 0 bases stayed unmatched.

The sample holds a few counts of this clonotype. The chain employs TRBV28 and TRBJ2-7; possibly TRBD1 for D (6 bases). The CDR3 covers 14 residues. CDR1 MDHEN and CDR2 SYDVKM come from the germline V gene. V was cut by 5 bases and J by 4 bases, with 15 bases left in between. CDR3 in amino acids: CASSDRSTTYEQYV. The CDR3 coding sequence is TGTGCCAGCAGTGACAGGTCGACAACTTACGAGCAGTACGTC.

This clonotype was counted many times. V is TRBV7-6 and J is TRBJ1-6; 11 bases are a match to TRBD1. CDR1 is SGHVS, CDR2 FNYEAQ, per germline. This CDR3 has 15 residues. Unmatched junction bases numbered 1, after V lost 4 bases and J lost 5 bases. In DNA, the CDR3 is TGTGCCAGCAGCTCGGGACAGGGGGATAATTCACCCCTCCACTTT. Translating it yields CASSSGQGDNSPLHF.

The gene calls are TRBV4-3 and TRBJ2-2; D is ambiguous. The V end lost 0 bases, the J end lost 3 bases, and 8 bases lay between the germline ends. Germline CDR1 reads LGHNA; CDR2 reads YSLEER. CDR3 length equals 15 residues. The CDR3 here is CASSQEIPYTGELFF. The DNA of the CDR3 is TGCGCCAGCAGCCAAGAAATACCATACACCGGGGAGCTGTTTTTT.

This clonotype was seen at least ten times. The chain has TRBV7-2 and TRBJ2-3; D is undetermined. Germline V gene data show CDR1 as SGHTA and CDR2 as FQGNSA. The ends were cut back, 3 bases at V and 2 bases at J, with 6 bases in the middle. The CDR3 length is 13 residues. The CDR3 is CASSFTPTDTQYF. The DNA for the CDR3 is TGTGCCAGCAGCTTCACCCCCACAGATACGCAGTATTTT.

The CDR3 nucleotides are TGTGCCAGCAGGGGGGCACGGGACGGCCTTTCTTCAGATACGCAGTATTTT. Protein sequence: CASRGARDGLSSDTQYF. The chain has TRBV7-2 and TRBJ2-3; weak D call: TRBD1 (6 bases). This CDR3 is built from 17 residues. Germline V gene lookup returns CDR1 SGHTA and CDR2 FQGNSA. V was cut by 6 bases and J by 4 bases, with 23 bases left in between.

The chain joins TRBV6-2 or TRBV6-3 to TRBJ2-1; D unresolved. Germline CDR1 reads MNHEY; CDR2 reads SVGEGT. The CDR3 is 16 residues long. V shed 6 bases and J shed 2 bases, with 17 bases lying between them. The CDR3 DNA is TGTGCCAGCAGCCCCCTTTCTCCGGTAACCTACAATGAGCAGTTCTTC. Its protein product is CASSPLSPVTYNEQFF.

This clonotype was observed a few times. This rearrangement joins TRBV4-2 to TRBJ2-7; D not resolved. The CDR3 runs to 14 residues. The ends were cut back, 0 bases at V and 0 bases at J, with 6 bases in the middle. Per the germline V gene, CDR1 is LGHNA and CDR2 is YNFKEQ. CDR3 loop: CASSQDTSSYEQYV. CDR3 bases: TGTGCCAGCAGCCAAGACACGAGCTCCTACGAGCAGTACGTC.